The 10 T cell receptor beta chains below were found in one sample sequenced in a study of cytomegalovirus exposure and HLA in healthy donors. Use of 60 Vbeta and 13 Jbeta primers characterized the PCR. The table came from immunoSEQ multiplex PCR; TCRdb's copy has only in-frame clones and leaves some out. The data show some 200,000 clones, around 77% seen once. The sequenced sample consisted of PBMCs. Receptor source: a woman under 40 in good health and CMV-seronegative.

The V call is TRBV18, the J call TRBJ1-1; D is unresolved. V gave up 2 bases and J gave up 2 bases, with 6 bases separating them. CDR1 is KGHSH and CDR2 is LQKENI in the germline V gene. The CDR3 totals 13 residues. The CDR3 reads CASSPTFNTEAFF. DNA for the CDR3: TGTGCCAGCTCACCAACATTCAACACTGAAGCTTTCTTT.

The chain couples TRBV5-1 to TRBJ2-7; 8 bases line up with TRBD1. J gave up 2 bases and V 4 bases, and 2 bases lay outside the gene matches. This CDR3 spans 13 amino acids. The germline V gene encodes CDR1 SGHRS and CDR2 YFSETQ. The CDR3 sequence: CASSGDRTYEQYF. The CDR3 DNA follows: TGCGCCAGCAGCGGGGACAGGACCTACGAGCAGTACTTC.

This clone showed up just a few times. The V call is TRBV28, the J call TRBJ2-3, with 12 bases lining up with TRBD2. Per the germline V gene, CDR1 is MDHEN and CDR2 is SYDVKM. The V and J ends lost 6 bases and 1 base, in that order; junction bases with no gene match: 11. CDR3 length: 18 amino acids. The chain's CDR3 is CASRASGRALRGTDTQYF. DNA of the CDR3: TGTGCCAGCAGGGCTAGCGGGAGGGCCTTGAGGGGCACAGATACGCAGTATTTT.

The V gene is TRBV5-1, the J gene TRBJ2-1, with D possibly matching TRBD2 (5 bases). This CDR3 has 13 amino acids. Trimming cost V 4 bases and J 7 bases, with 12 bases left between them. Germline assignment: CDR1 SGHRS and CDR2 YFSETQ. The CDR3 protein is CASSTEAFNEQFF. The CDR3, as DNA: TGCGCCAGCAGCACGGAGGCGTTTAATGAGCAGTTCTTC.

This clone has only a few counts. The chain recombines TRBV5-1 with TRBJ1-1; TRBD1 is a possible D gene (6 bases). V was pared by 0 bases and J by 5 bases, with 17 bases between. Germline CDR1 SGHRS, CDR2 YFSETQ. The CDR3 is made up of 16 amino acids. CDR3 sequence: CASSLAAGDGKTEAFF. The CDR3 nucleotides read TGCGCCAGCAGCTTGGCCGCAGGGGATGGGAAGACTGAAGCTTTCTTT.

The rearrangement uses TRBV9 and TRBJ1-2; D gene uncertain. Trimming pared 0 bases from V and 3 bases from J, leaving 12 bases between. The germline V gene has CDR1 SGDLS and CDR2 YYNGEE. This CDR3 is 15 amino acids long. The CDR3 DNA reads TGTGCCAGCAGCGTAGGGTCCATTGCGGACTATGGCTACACCTTC. Amino acid sequence: CASSVGSIADYGYTF.

This chain connects TRBV6-1 to TRBJ2-7; 7 positions agree with TRBD2. In germline, CDR1 is MNHNS, CDR2 SASEGT. V was pared by 5 bases and J by 0 bases, with 7 bases of the junction left unmatched. The CDR3 has 15 residues. The chain's CDR3 is CASSTHPGGSYEQYF. The CDR3 DNA reads as TGTGCCAGCAGTACACATCCGGGAGGCTCCTACGAGCAGTACTTC.

The chain joins TRBV12-5 to TRBJ1-5, with 7 bases that match TRBD1. Trimming at V came to 6 bases and at J to 5 bases, leaving 7 bases not matched to a gene. CDR3 length equals 14 residues. Germline V CDR1 and CDR2: LGHNT, FRNRAP. Here the CDR3 reads CASGRQGRHQPQHF. The CDR3 DNA reads as TGTGCTAGTGGCCGACAGGGACGGCATCAGCCCCAGCATTTT.

This sequence joins TRBV7-9 and TRBJ1-2, with unresolved D. Germline-derived CDR1 and CDR2 are SEHNR and FQNEAQ (reference sequence). V lost 0 bases and J lost 3, with 5 bases in between. This CDR3 contains 13 residues. CDR3 amino acids: CASSLASDYGYTF. CDR3 DNA sequence: TGTGCCAGCAGCTTAGCTTCGGACTATGGCTACACCTTC.

The gene calls are TRBV5-1 and TRBJ1-1; D gene ambiguous. This CDR3 is 13 amino acids long. Deletions cut 0 bases from V and 5 bases from J, with 8 bases between. Germline V gives CDR1 SGHRS, CDR2 YFSETQ. This CDR3 reads CASSLAVFTEAFF. The CDR3, as DNA: TGCGCCAGCAGCTTGGCGGTGTTTACTGAAGCTTTCTTT.